This T cell receptor beta chain came from a study of control samples from healthy donors and cancer patients. The protocol was immunoSEQ multiplex PCR, while the TCRdb copy is restricted to in-frame clones and leaves out a portion. The table lists about 160,000 clones, nearly 96% of them singletons. This clone was recorded once. The CDR3 sequence is 13 residues long. The V gene's germline CDR1 is SGHRS and CDR2 YFSETQ. V shed 1 base and J shed 7 bases, with 10 bases lying between them. The receptor comes from a woman in her 30s in good health. The gene calls are TRBV5-1 and TRBJ2-3; TRBD2 is a possible D gene (5 bases). The sequenced sample was blood. In DNA form, the CDR3 reads TGCGCCAGCAGCTTGTGGGAGAGGTATACGCAGTATTTT. Translation gives CASSLWERYTQYF.